The 17 T cell receptor beta chains reported below all come from one sample, sequenced in a study of blood T cell repertoires in COVID-19. Profiled with immunoSEQ multiplex PCR; TCRdb holds only in-frame clones, not every one. The data show about 260,000 clones, around 89% seen once. The sequencing input was PBMCs or T cells enriched from blood (not recorded which). These receptors were obtained from a woman aged 25 to 39 with acute COVID-19.

This rearrangement joins TRBV7-8 to TRBJ2-7, with a possible D match to TRBD1 (5 bases). Trimming cost V 4 bases and J 2 bases, with 15 bases left between them. Germline V gives CDR1 SGHVS, CDR2 FQNEAQ. The CDR3 loop spans 15 amino acids. CDR3: CASSYQTDRPYEQYF. The CDR3 nucleotides read TGTGCCAGCAGCTACCAAACCGACAGACCCTACGAGCAGTACTTC.

The gene calls are TRBV29-1 and TRBJ2-3; unclear D gene. Looked up from germline, CDR1 is SQVTM and CDR2 is ANQGSEA. V lost 5 bases and J 5 bases, leaving 5 bases between the germline ends. This CDR3 spans 10 amino acids. The CDR3 region is CSVREDTQYF. For the CDR3, the DNA is TGCAGCGTTCGAGAAGATACGCAGTATTTT.

The chain joins TRBV29-1 to TRBJ2-1; 7 nucleotides align to TRBD2. This CDR3 is 14 amino acids long. Looked up from germline, CDR1 is SQVTM and CDR2 is ANQGSEA. V gave up 1 base and J gave up 9 bases; unmatched junction bases: 9. The CDR3 bases are TGCAGCGTTGAAGTAGGGACTATCCTTGGTGAGCAGTTCTTC. Encoded protein: CSVEVGTILGEQFF.

The chain combines TRBV6-5 with TRBJ2-1, with a weak D call TRBD1 (6 bases). The V end lost 7 bases, the J end lost 12 bases, and 13 bases lay between the germline ends. There are 11 residues in the CDR3. CDR1 and CDR2 from the germline V gene are MNHEY and SVGAGI. CDR3 sequence: CASKTQGWQFF. CDR3 DNA sequence: TGTGCCAGCAAAACACAGGGCTGGCAGTTCTTC.

The V call is TRBV18, the J call TRBJ2-2, with D tentatively TRBD1 (6 bases). The V end was cut by 3 bases, the J end by 1 base, with 9 bases between. Germline V CDR1 and CDR2: KGHSH, LQKENI. The CDR3 is made up of 15 amino acids. In DNA form, the CDR3 reads TGTGCCAGCTCACCTTCGGGACAGAACACCGGGGAGCTGTTTTTT. Translating gives CASSPSGQNTGELFF.

V is TRBV6-2 or TRBV6-3 and J is TRBJ2-2; D not resolved. Trimming took off 6 bases at V and 6 bases at J, with 14 bases between the two ends. Germline lookup yields CDR1 MNHEY and CDR2 SVGEGT. The CDR3 has 14 residues. CDR3 amino acids: CASSLVSESGELFF. As DNA, the CDR3 is TGTGCCAGCAGCCTCGTGTCCGAGTCCGGGGAGCTGTTTTTT.

J is TRBJ2-2 and V is TRBV6-5, with 9 bases aligning to TRBD2. V lost 0 bases and J lost 3; bases outside the gene matches: 2. Germline V gene lookup returns CDR1 MNHEY and CDR2 SVGAGI. The CDR3 is made up of 16 amino acids. CDR3 sequence reads: CASSYSTSGYTGELFF. CDR3 nucleotides: TGTGCCAGCAGTTACTCGACTAGCGGCTACACCGGGGAGCTGTTTTTT.

V and J are TRBV7-8 and TRBJ2-7; 11 bases line up with TRBD2. This CDR3 spans 17 amino acids. Germline lookup yields CDR1 SGHVS and CDR2 FQNEAQ. The J segment lost 2 bases and the V segment lost 5 bases, leaving 11 bases of the junction unmatched. CDR3 bases: TGTGCCAGCAGCCATAGACAGGGACTAGCGGTGACCTACGAGCAGTACTTC. It translates to CASSHRQGLAVTYEQYF.

The chain joins TRBV10-3 to TRBJ1-2; 9 bases fit TRBD1. With 6 bases clipped from V and 4 bases from J, the junction kept 9 bases outside the gene matches. The CDR3 extends over 15 amino acids. Germline V lookup: CDR1 ENHRY, CDR2 SYGVKD. In nucleotides, the CDR3 is TGTGCCATCAGATCCTCGGGACAGGGATCCTATGGCTACACCTTC. It encodes CAIRSSGQGSYGYTF.

The chain carries TRBV18 and TRBJ1-1; TRBD1 matches 7 bases. V lost 3 bases, J lost 0 bases, and 7 bases stayed unmatched. The CDR3 has 16 residues. Looked up from germline, CDR1 is KGHSH and CDR2 is LQKENI. For the CDR3, the DNA is TGTGCCAGCTCACCTAGACAGGGACCCTTGAACACTGAAGCTTTCTTT. Amino acids: CASSPRQGPLNTEAFF.

The chain employs TRBV21-1 and TRBJ2-7; the D call in the table, TRBD2, was not verified against the DNA. TRBV21-1 corresponds to a pseudogene. The CDR3 runs to 13 residues. In DNA, the CDR3 is TGTGCCAGCAGGGCGGGACGGACCTACGAGCAGTACTTC. It translates to CASRAGRTYEQYF.

The chain combines TRBV5-1 with TRBJ2-3, with TRBD1 matching 7 bases. The J segment lost 0 bases and the V segment lost 4 bases, leaving 8 bases of the junction unmatched. This CDR3 is 16 amino acids long. The germline CDR1 and CDR2 sequences are SGHRS and YFSETQ. CDR3 amino acids: CASSIEGAASTDTQYF. The CDR3 DNA is TGCGCCAGCAGCATAGAGGGGGCGGCTAGCACAGATACGCAGTATTTT. The whole variable domain, remainder taken from reference TRBV5-1 and TRBJ2-3, is KAGVTQTPRYLIKTRGQQVTLSCSPISGHRSVSWYQQTPGQGLQFLFEYFSETQRNKGNFPGRFSGRQFSNSRSEMNVSTLELGDSALYLCASSIEGAASTDTQYFGPGTRLTVL.

The J gene is TRBJ1-5, the V gene TRBV28; D might be TRBD1 (6 bases). V lost 5 bases to trimming and J lost 4 bases, with 15 bases between them. Germline CDR1 MDHEN, CDR2 SYDVKM. The CDR3 runs 15 residues. The CDR3 DNA reads TGTGCCAGCAGTCCCCGGGGGGGGCATAATCAGCCCCAGCATTTT. This sequence encodes CASSPRGGHNQPQHF.

CDR3: CATSDRLAEQPYEQYF. The CDR3 coding sequence is TGTGCCACCAGTGACAGACTAGCGGAACAACCCTACGAGCAGTACTTC. The chain uses TRBV24-1 and TRBJ2-7, with 9 bases that match TRBD2. With V trimmed by 4 bases and J by 2 bases, 8 bases remained unmatched. Germline lookup yields CDR1 KGHDR and CDR2 SFDVKD. This CDR3 has 16 residues.

The chain combines TRBV5-1 with TRBJ2-1; 14 nucleotides agree with TRBD2. V lost 3 bases, J lost 8 bases, and 7 bases stayed unmatched. CDR1 is SGHRS and CDR2 is YFSETQ in the germline V gene. This CDR3 has 16 amino acids. CDR3 DNA sequence: TGCGCCAGCAGCTCGGGGACTAGCGGGAGAAGGGATGAGCAGTTCTTC. Translation: CASSSGTSGRRDEQFF.

This chain's CDR3 is CASSLGGIGDTQYF. The CDR3 DNA reads TGTGCCAGCAGTTTAGGCGGAATTGGAGATACGCAGTATTTT. This chain links TRBV27 with TRBJ2-3; D ambiguous. This CDR3 is 14 amino acids long. From germline, CDR1 is MNHEY and CDR2 SMNVEV (reference sequence). V was trimmed by 2 bases and J by 5 bases, leaving 11 bases between them.

The V and J genes are TRBV5-6 and TRBJ2-1, with 14 bases matching TRBD2. The CDR3 is 15 amino acids. Germline lookup yields CDR1 SGHDT and CDR2 YYEEEE. V trimming: 4 bases; J trimming: 8 bases; junction bases outside the gene matches: 5. As DNA, the CDR3 is TGTGCCAGCAGCCCCGGACTAGCGGGAGGATATGAGCAGTTCTTC. This gives the protein CASSPGLAGGYEQFF.